This TCR beta chain was identified during a study of beta chain features in type 1 diabetes. CDR3 length: 15 amino acids. Looked up from germline, CDR1 is SGHDT and CDR2 is YYEEEE. With 3 bases clipped from V and 6 bases from J, the junction kept 6 bases outside the gene matches. The investigators reverse transcribed all of the isolated RNA, so they sequenced expressed TCRB transcripts. Using immunoSEQ multiplex PCR, the repertoire was profiled, and TCRdb retains in-frame clones only, with some absent. In the table there are about 140,000 clones, about a tenth of which are singletons. This clone was seen a handful of times. Its target is unknown. General study points: Sequencing of cDNA might inflate the share of cells that strongly express TCR. Compared with healthy donors, patients appeared to share more similar naive, central memory and regulatory TCRB repertoires. Insertions at VDJ junctions were less frequent in type 1 diabetes patients. These patients also deleted more nucleotides at the same junctions.

Specimen: central memory CD4+ T cells from blood. The receptor's source is a woman in her 40s in good health. The genes are TRBV5-6 and TRBJ2-1; 10 bases match TRBD2. The CDR3 sequence is CASSSIAGGFNEQFF. The DNA of the CDR3 is TGTGCCAGCAGCTCAATAGCGGGGGGTTTCAATGAGCAGTTCTTC.